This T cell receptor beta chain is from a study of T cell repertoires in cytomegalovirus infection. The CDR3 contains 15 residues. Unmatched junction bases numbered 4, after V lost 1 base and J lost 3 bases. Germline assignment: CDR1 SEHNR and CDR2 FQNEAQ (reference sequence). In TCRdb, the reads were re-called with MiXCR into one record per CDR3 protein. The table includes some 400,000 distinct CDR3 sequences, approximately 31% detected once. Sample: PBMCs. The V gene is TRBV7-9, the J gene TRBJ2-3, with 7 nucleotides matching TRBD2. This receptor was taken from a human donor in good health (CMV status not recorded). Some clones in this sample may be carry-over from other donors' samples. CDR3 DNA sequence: TGTGCCAGCAGCTTAGATCGACTAGCAACAGATACGCAGTATTTT. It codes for CASSLDRLATDTQYF.